Detailed here is one T cell receptor beta chain. Antigen unknown. Trimming shortened V by 2 bases and J by 6 bases, and 8 bases separated the two germline ends. The CDR3 sequence is 11 residues long. The germline gives CDR1 DFQATT, CDR2 SNEGSKA (reference sequence). The sample belongs to a study of OX40 agonist ivuxolimab in advanced cancers. Study-wide context: Earlier anti-PD-1, anti-PD-L1 or anti-CTLA-4 therapy was permitted; about 39% had received some. The study, taken as a whole, reports: Dosing at 0.1 to 3.0 mg/kg was accompanied by clonal expansion of CD4+ and CD8+ blood T cells by week 6. Averaging showed that CD8+ T cells had more expanded clones than CD4+ did.

The data were produced by immunoSEQ multiplex PCR, yet TCRdb's version contains in-frame clones alone and is incomplete. The table records 50,000 to 80,000 clones, about 86% of them present only once. The sample in question was CD4+ or CD8+ T cells sorted from blood, obtained in a trial of the OX40 agonist ivuxolimab. The receptor comes from an adult with an advanced solid tumor such as melanoma, head and neck, liver or kidney cancer. This rearrangement joins TRBV20-1 to TRBJ2-7; the D is unclear. The CDR3, as DNA: TGCAGTGCTAGAATCTCATCCGAGCAGTACTTC. Translating it yields CSARISSEQYF.